These 10 T cell receptor beta chains originate from one sample sequenced in a study of T cells in Graves' hyperthyroidism and ophthalmopathy. Amplification of TCR beta CDR3 regions was performed using RNA transcripts as template. Initially, a first-round RT-PCR of the TCR CDR3 employed the HTBI primer set. TCRdb reprocessed the multiplex PCR reads with MiXCR, giving one entry per CDR3 protein. The sample yields almost 350,000 distinct CDR3 sequences, 15% to 20% seen once. The sample consisted of blood. The receptors were sampled from a middle-aged woman with Graves' ophthalmopathy.

This clonotype occurred many times. The chain carries TRBV20-1 and TRBJ1-5, with D perhaps matching TRBD1 (6 bases). V shed 3 bases and J shed 5 bases, with 14 bases lying between them. The CDR3 totals 14 residues. Germline assignment: CDR1 DFQATT and CDR2 SNEGSKA (reference sequence). CDR3 amino acids: CSARREGGHQPQHF. CDR3 nucleotide sequence: TGCAGTGCTAGGAGGGAGGGGGGCCATCAGCCCCAGCATTTT.

This clonotype has just a few counts. The V and J genes are TRBV20-1 and TRBJ2-7, with 9 bases that match TRBD2. The CDR3 extends over 17 amino acids. Germline CDR1 reads DFQATT; CDR2 reads SNEGSKA (reference sequence). V trimming: 6 bases; J trimming: 2 bases; junction bases outside the gene matches: 17. This CDR3 is CSASSPFVAGDTYEQYF. CDR3 coding DNA: TGCAGTGCGTCGAGCCCGTTTGTAGCGGGAGACACCTACGAGCAGTACTTC.

The chain joins TRBV6-2 or TRBV6-3 to TRBJ1-2; 11 nucleotides match TRBD1. The CDR3 sequence is 13 residues long. V shed 8 bases, J shed 8 bases, and the junction held 7 bases outside the gene matches. The V gene's germline CDR1 is MNHEY and CDR2 SVGEGT. CDR3 in amino acids: CASWTGGMRGYTF. The CDR3 DNA follows: TGTGCCAGCTGGACAGGGGGCATGCGGGGCTACACCTTC.

At least ten counts were recorded for this clonotype. V and J are TRBV30 and TRBJ1-5, with D perhaps matching TRBD1 (6 bases). Per germline, CDR1 GTSNPN and CDR2 SVGIG (reference sequence). V shed 1 base and J shed 6 bases, with 13 bases lying between them. This CDR3 has 14 amino acids. CDR3 sequence: CAWSEPGGGQPQHF. CDR3 nucleotide sequence: TGTGCCTGGAGTGAGCCGGGGGGCGGTCAGCCCCAGCATTTT.

This chain links TRBV12-3 or TRBV12-4 with TRBJ1-2; D uncertain. Trimming cost V 3 bases and J 0 bases, with 8 bases left between them. This CDR3 spans 14 amino acids. Written as DNA, the CDR3 is TGTGCCAGCAGTTTCGGCAACGCTAACTATGGCTACACCTTC. It specifies CASSFGNANYGYTF.

This clonotype was found a few times. The genes are TRBV30 and TRBJ2-7; the D gene is possibly TRBD1 (5 bases). In germline, CDR1 is GTSNPN, CDR2 SVGIG (reference sequence). CDR3 length: 13 amino acids. V lost 4 bases and J 7 bases, leaving 17 bases between the germline ends. CDR3 residues: CAWKDMIIIEQYF. The CDR3 bases are TGTGCCTGGAAGGACATGATCATAATAGAGCAGTACTTC. Full variable domain (outside the CDR3, taken from reference TRBV30 and TRBJ2-7): SQTIHQWPATLVQPVGSPLSLECTVEGTSNPNLYWYRQAAGRGLQLLFYSVGIGQISSEVPQNLSASRPQDRQFILSSKKLLLSDSGFYLCAWKDMIIIEQYFGPGTRLTVT.

This chain uses TRBV4-1 with TRBJ1-5; unclear D gene. Per the germline V gene, CDR1 is MGHRA and CDR2 is YSYEKL. The CDR3 runs 14 residues. Trimming cost V 2 bases and J 3 bases, with 8 bases left between them. CDR3 coding DNA: TGCGCCAGCAGCCAAACCCAAGACAATCAGCCCCAGCATTTT. Protein: CASSQTQDNQPQHF.

The table lists this clonotype with a count of one. The chain has TRBV6-1 and TRBJ2-5; 7 positions match TRBD1. The CDR3 has 13 amino acids. The J segment lost 8 bases and the V segment lost 2 bases, leaving 5 bases of the junction unmatched. The germline gives CDR1 MNHNS, CDR2 SASEGT. CDR3 DNA sequence: TGTGCCAGCAGTGAAACAGGGGATGATACCCAGTACTTC. Its translation is CASSETGDDTQYF.

This clonotype was detected ten times or more. The rearrangement uses TRBV19 and TRBJ2-3; 7 bases are a match to TRBD2. Losses at the gene ends were 3 bases for V and 6 bases for J; bases not matched to a gene: 6. The V gene's germline CDR1 is LNHDA and CDR2 SQIVND (reference sequence). The CDR3 totals 14 residues. CDR3 region: CASSIRWGGDTQYF. The CDR3, as DNA: TGTGCCAGTAGTATCCGCTGGGGGGGGGATACGCAGTATTTT.

Many counts were recorded for this clonotype. The rearrangement joins TRBV27 to TRBJ1-1, with D maybe TRBD1 (6 bases). This CDR3 has 14 amino acids. V gave up 3 bases and J gave up 4 bases, with 12 bases separating them. Germline CDR1 and CDR2: MNHEY and SMNVEV (reference sequence). The CDR3 region has the DNA TGTGCCAGCAGTTTGGGGGGCTGGGGCACTGAAGCTTTCTTT. It encodes CASSLGGWGTEAFF.